A selection of T cell receptor beta chains follows, all from one sample in a study of blood T cell repertoires in COVID-19. Some clones are missing from TCRdb's copy, which holds only in-frame ones; the method was immunoSEQ multiplex PCR. In the table there are hundreds of thousands of clones, 88% of which are singletons. The sequencing sample was made of peripheral blood. These receptors all stem from a man aged 80 or over with acute or convalescent COVID-19. CDR3s leave out the opening cysteine and the closing phenylalanine or tryptophan. The order of the fields is J gene, V gene, CDR3 protein.

J: TRBJ2-7; V: TRBV4-2; CDR3: ASSQGSPLAGYEQY
J: TRBJ2-3; V: TRBV2; CDR3: ASCPDSPRSADTQY
J: TRBJ2-7; V: TRBV28; CDR3: ASSLSRAPYEQY
J: TRBJ1-6; V: TRBV7-2; CDR3: ASSLGGDSYNSPLH
J: TRBJ2-7; V: TRBV28; CDR3: ASSSRQPYEQY
J: TRBJ2-2; V: TRBV7-9; CDR3: ASSTQGARGELF
J: TRBJ1-1; V: TRBV27; CDR3: ASSRDRGNTEAF
J: TRBJ1-5; V: TRBV19; CDR3: ASSGQGDINQPQH
J: TRBJ2-5; V: TRBV28; CDR3: ASSSPGLAVQETQY
J: TRBJ1-1; V: TRBV5-4; CDR3: ASSSSTYSMNTEAF
J: TRBJ2-7; V: TRBV5-1; CDR3: ASSLILAGAYYEQY
J: TRBJ2-7; V: TRBV5-1; CDR3: ASSRGKHSPSYEQY
J: TRBJ2-1; V: TRBV5-1; CDR3: ASSGTSGGDNEQF
J: TRBJ1-1; V: TRBV19; CDR3: ASSSNRGTEAF
J: TRBJ2-5; V: TRBV5-1; CDR3: ASSLDRTSGSSETQY
J: TRBJ1-2; V: TRBV25-1; CDR3: ASSVLSPQGVGGYT
J: TRBJ2-7; V: TRBV19; CDR3: ASKEGWGSYEQY
J: TRBJ2-3; V: TRBV29-1; CDR3: SADSGSGTDTQY
J: TRBJ2-7; V: TRBV11-2; CDR3: ASSPRAGGSSSYEQY
J: TRBJ1-2; V: TRBV5-1; CDR3: ASSRDRRTTNYGYT
J: TRBJ1-3; V: TRBV29-1; CDR3: SAGTDTGNTIY
J: TRBJ1-1; V: TRBV9; CDR3: ASSGRTGRDEAF
J: TRBJ2-3; V: TRBV5-4; CDR3: ASSTRTGRADTQY
J: TRBJ2-7; V: TRBV7-9; CDR3: ASSSMTGDYEQY
J: TRBJ1-5; V: TRBV18; CDR3: ASSPGTGGNQPQH
J: TRBJ1-2; V: TRBV12-3/TRBV12-4; CDR3: ASRLAGSYGYT
J: TRBJ2-3; V: TRBV18; CDR3: ASSPTSGRPTDTQY
J: TRBJ1-2; V: TRBV19; CDR3: ASSIGIKGARTVGYT
J: TRBJ2-6; V: TRBV7-2; CDR3: ASSFRTGTGANVLT
J: TRBJ2-1; V: TRBV15; CDR3: ATSRATGGLYNEQF
J: TRBJ2-3; V: TRBV29-1; CDR3: SVDPTGRGTDTQY
J: TRBJ2-1; V: TRBV18; CDR3: ASSPKSLAGSSYNEQF
J: TRBJ2-1; V: TRBV5-6; CDR3: ASSLEGAWGRDEQF
J: TRBJ1-5; V: TRBV6-2/TRBV6-3; CDR3: ASSYTPRGNQPQH
J: TRBJ2-5; V: TRBV7-9; CDR3: ASSERLTGGETQY
J: TRBJ2-1; V: TRBV5-8; CDR3: ASRRWTGRRNEQF
J: TRBJ2-1; V: TRBV5-1; CDR3: ASSLSNGYNEQF
J: TRBJ1-1; V: TRBV6-2/TRBV6-3; CDR3: ASSYWQGATNTEAF
J: TRBJ1-4; V: TRBV28; CDR3: ASTTNGGGNEKLF
J: TRBJ2-7; V: TRBV6-6; CDR3: ASEGGPIQNEQY